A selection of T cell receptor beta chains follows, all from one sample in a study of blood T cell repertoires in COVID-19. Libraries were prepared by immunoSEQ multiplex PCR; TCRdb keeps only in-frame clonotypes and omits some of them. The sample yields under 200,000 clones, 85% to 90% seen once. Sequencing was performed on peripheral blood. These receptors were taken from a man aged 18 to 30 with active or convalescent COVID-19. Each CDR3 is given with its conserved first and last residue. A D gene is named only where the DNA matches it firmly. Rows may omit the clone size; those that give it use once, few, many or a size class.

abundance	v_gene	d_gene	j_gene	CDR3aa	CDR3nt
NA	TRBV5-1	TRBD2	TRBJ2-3	CASSWGGSPPDTQYF	TGCGCCAGCAGCTGGGGCGGGAGCCCCCCAGATACGCAGTATTTT
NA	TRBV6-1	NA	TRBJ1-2	CASSEGGYYGYTF	TGTGCCAGCAGTGAAGGAGGCTACTATGGCTACACCTTC
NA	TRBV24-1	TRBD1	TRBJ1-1	CATSTSQGGMNTEAFF	TGTGCCACTTCTACTTCCCAGGGGGGCATGAACACTGAAGCTTTCTTT
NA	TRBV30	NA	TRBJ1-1	CAWSVGPGSEAFF	TGTGCCTGGAGTGTAGGCCCCGGGTCTGAAGCTTTCTTT
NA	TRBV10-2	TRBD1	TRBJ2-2	CASSDPGQGGTGELFF	TGCGCCAGCAGTGACCCCGGACAGGGAGGTACCGGGGAGCTGTTTTTT
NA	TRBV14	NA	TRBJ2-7	CASSVRGYEQYF	TGTGCCAGCAGCGTCCGGGGTTACGAGCAGTACTTC
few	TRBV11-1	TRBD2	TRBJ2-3	CASGLSSGTDTQYF	TGTGCCAGCGGCCTCTCTAGCGGAACAGATACGCAGTATTTT
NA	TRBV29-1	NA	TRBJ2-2	CSVGQTNTGELFF	TGCAGCGTTGGGCAGACGAACACCGGGGAGCTGTTTTTT
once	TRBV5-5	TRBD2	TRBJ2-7	CASSSLTSGRGHEQYF	TGTGCCAGCAGCTCCCTGACTAGCGGGAGGGGCCACGAGCAGTACTTC
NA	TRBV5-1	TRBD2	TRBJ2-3	CASRSGTSGRTTDTQYF	TGCGCCAGCAGATCCGGGACTAGCGGGAGGACCACAGATACGCAGTATTTT
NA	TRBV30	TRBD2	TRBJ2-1	CAWSPTSGWGNEQFF	TGTGCCTGGAGTCCTACTAGCGGGTGGGGGAATGAGCAGTTCTTC
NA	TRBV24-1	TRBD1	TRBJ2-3	CATSDQGQGVYTQYF	TGTGCCACCAGTGATCAAGGACAGGGGGTCTATACGCAGTATTTT
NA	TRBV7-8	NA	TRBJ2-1	CASSFGSSEQFF	TGTGCCAGCAGCTTCGGGTCTAGCGAGCAGTTCTTC
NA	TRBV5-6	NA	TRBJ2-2	CASSFGGFTGELFF	TGTGCCAGCAGCTTCGGGGGTTTCACCGGGGAGCTGTTTTTT